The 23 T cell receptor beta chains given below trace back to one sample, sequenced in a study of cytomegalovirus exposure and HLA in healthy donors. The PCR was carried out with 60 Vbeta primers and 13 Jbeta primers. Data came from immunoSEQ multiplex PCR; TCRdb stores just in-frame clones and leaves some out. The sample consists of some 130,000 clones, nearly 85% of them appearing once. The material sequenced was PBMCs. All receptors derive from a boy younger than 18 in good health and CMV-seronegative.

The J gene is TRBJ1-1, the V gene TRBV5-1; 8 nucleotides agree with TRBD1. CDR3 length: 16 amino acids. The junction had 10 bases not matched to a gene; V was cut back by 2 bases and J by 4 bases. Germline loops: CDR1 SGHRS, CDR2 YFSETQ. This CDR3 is CASSFRPRGLPTEAFF. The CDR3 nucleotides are TGCGCCAGCAGCTTTCGGCCCAGGGGGCTGCCCACTGAAGCTTTCTTT.

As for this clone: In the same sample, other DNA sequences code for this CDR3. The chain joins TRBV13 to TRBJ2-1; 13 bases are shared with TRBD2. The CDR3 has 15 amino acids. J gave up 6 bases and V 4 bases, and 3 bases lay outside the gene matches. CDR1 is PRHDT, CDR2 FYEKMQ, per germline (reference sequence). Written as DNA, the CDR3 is TGTGCCAGCAGCTGGGGACTAGCGGGGTTCAATGAGCAGTTCTTC. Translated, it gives CASSWGLAGFNEQFF.

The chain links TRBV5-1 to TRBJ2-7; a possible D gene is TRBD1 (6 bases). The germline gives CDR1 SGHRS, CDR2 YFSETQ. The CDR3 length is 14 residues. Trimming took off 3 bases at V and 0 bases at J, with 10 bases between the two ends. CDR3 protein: CASSSTGPSYEQYF. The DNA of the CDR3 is TGCGCCAGCAGCTCGACAGGTCCCTCCTACGAGCAGTACTTC. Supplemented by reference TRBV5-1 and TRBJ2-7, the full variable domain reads KAGVTQTPRYLIKTRGQQVTLSCSPISGHRSVSWYQQTPGQGLQFLFEYFSETQRNKGNFPGRFSGRQFSNSRSEMNVSTLELGDSALYLCASSSTGPSYEQYFGPGTRLTVT.

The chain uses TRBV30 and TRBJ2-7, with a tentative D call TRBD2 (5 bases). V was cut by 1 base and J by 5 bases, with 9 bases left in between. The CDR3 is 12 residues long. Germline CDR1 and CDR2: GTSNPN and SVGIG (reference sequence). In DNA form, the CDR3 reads TGTGCCTGGAGTGCGGGGTACCACGAGCAGTACTTC. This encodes CAWSAGYHEQYF.

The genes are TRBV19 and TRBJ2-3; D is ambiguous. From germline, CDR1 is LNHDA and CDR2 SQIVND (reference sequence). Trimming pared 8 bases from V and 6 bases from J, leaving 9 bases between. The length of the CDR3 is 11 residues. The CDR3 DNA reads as TGTGCCAGTGGCCCCGGGGATACGCAGTATTTT. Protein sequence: CASGPGDTQYF.

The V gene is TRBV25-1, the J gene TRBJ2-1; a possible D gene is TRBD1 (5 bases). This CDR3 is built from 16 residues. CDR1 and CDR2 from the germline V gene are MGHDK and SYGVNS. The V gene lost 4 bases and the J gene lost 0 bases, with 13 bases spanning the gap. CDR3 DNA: TGTGCCAGCAGTGGGGCAGGGTCGAGCTCCTACAATGAGCAGTTCTTC. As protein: CASSGAGSSSYNEQFF.

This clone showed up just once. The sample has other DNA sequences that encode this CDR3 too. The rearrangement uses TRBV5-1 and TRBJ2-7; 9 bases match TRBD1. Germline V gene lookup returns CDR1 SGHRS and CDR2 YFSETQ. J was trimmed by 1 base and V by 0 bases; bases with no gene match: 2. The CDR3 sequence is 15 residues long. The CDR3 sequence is CASSLGGTGSYEQYF. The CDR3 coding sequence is TGCGCCAGCAGCTTGGGGGGGACAGGGTCCTACGAGCAGTACTTC.

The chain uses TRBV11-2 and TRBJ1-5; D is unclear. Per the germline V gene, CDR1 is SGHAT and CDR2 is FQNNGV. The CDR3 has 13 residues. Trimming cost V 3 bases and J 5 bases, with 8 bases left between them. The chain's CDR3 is CASSFGRDQPQHF. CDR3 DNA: TGTGCCAGCAGCTTCGGGAGGGATCAGCCCCAGCATTTT.

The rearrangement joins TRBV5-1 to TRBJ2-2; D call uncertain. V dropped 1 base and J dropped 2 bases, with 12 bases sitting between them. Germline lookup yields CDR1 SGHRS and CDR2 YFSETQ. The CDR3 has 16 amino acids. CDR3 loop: CASSLLPGSNTGELFF. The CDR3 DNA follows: TGCGCCAGCAGCTTGCTCCCGGGTTCAAACACCGGGGAGCTGTTTTTT. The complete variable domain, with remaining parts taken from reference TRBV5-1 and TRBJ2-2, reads KAGVTQTPRYLIKTRGQQVTLSCSPISGHRSVSWYQQTPGQGLQFLFEYFSETQRNKGNFPGRFSGRQFSNSRSEMNVSTLELGDSALYLCASSLLPGSNTGELFFGEGSRLTVL.

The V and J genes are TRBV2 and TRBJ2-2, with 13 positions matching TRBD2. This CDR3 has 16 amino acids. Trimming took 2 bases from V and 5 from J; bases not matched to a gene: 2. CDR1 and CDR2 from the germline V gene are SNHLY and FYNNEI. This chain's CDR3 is CASSEQGLAGTGELFF. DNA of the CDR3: TGTGCCAGCAGTGAACAGGGACTAGCGGGAACCGGGGAGCTGTTTTTT.

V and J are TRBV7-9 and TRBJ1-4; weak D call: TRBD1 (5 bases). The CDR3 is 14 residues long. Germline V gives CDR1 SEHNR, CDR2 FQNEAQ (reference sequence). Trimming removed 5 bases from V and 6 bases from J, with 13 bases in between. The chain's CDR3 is CASSAKGSYEKLFF. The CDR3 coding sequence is TGTGCCAGCAGCGCTAAGGGGTCTTATGAAAAACTGTTTTTT.

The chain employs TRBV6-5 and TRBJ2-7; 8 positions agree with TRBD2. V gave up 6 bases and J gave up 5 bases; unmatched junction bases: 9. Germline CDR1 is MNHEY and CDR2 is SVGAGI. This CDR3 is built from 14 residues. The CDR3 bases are TGTGCCAGCAGGGGACTAGGGGGAGTCGACGAGCAGTACTTC. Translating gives CASRGLGGVDEQYF.

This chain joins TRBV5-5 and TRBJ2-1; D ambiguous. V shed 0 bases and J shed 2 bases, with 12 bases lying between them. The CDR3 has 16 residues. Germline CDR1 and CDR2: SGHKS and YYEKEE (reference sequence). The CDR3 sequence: CASSLDIGPPYNEQFF. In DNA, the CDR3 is TGTGCCAGCAGCTTGGATATTGGGCCCCCCTACAATGAGCAGTTCTTC.

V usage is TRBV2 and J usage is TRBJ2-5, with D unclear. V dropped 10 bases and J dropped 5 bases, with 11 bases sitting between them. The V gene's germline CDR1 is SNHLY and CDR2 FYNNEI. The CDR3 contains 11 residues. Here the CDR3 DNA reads TGTGCCACCTTACTCGAGGAGACCCAGTACTTC. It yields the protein CATLLEETQYF.

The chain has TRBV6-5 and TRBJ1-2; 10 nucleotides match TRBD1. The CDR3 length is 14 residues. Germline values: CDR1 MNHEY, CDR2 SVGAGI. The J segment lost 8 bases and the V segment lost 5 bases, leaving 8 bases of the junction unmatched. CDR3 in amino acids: CASSTGQGGSGYTF. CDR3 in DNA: TGTGCCAGCAGTACCGGACAGGGGGGGTCAGGCTACACCTTC.

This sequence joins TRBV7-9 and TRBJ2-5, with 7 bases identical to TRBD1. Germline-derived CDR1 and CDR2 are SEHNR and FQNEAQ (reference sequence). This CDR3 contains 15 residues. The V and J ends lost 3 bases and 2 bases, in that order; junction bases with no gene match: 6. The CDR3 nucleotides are TGTGCCAGCAGCTTCCGGGACAGCCATCAAGAGACCCAGTACTTC. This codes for CASSFRDSHQETQYF.

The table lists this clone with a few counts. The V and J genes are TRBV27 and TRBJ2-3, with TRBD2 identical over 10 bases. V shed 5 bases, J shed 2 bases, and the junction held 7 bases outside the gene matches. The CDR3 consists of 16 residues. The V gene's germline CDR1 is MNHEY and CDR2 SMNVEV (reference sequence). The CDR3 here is CASSLAGVALTDTQYF. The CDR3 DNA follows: TGTGCCAGCAGTCTAGCGGGAGTCGCCCTCACAGATACGCAGTATTTT.

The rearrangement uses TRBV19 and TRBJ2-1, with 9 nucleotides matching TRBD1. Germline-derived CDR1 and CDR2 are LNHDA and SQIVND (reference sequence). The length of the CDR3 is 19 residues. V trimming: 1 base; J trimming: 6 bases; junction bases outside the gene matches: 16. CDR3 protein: CASSIGGQGSVGVGNEQFF. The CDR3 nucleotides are TGTGCCAGTAGTATAGGGGGACAGGGATCGGTAGGAGTGGGCAATGAGCAGTTCTTC.

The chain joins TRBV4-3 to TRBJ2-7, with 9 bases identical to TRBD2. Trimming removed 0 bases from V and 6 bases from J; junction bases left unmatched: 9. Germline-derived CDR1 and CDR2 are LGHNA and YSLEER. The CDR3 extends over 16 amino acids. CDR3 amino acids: CASSQELSGRRGEQYF. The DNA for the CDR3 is TGCGCCAGCAGCCAAGAGCTTAGCGGGAGAAGAGGCGAGCAGTACTTC.

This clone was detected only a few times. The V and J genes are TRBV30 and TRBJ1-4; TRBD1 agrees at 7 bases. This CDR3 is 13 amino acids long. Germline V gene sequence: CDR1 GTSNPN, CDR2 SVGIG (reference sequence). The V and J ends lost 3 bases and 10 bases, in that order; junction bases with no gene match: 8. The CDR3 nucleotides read TGTGCCTGGAGCGGGACAGACCTACGAAAACTGTTTTTT. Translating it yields CAWSGTDLRKLFF.

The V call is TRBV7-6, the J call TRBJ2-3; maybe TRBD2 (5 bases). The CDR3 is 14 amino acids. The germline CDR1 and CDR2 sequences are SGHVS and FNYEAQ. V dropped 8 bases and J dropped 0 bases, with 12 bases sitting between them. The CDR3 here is CASLPGISTDTQYF. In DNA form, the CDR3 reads TGTGCCAGCCTCCCCGGGATCAGCACAGATACGCAGTATTTT.

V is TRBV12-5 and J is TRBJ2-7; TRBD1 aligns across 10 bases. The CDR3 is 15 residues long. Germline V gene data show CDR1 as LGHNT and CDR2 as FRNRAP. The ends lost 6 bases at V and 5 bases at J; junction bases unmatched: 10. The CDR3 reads CASGNPGQGRHEQYF. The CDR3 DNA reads TGTGCTAGTGGAAATCCGGGACAGGGGCGACACGAGCAGTACTTC.

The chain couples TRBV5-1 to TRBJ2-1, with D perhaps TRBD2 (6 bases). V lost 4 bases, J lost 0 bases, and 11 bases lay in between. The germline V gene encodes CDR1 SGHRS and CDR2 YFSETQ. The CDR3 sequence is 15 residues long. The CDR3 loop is CASSRLDRSYNEQFF. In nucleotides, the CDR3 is TGCGCCAGCAGCCGACTAGACCGCTCCTACAATGAGCAGTTCTTC.